The T cell receptor beta chain under discussion was sequenced for a study of T cell repertoires in cytomegalovirus infection. The wider study: It can be stated that public TCR beta signatures indicated CMV infection as well as a matching HLA type.

Study-level points and caveats: Dominating the ex vivo response were HLA-C-restricted CMV-specific TCR beta clonotypes. People with CMV and the relevant HLA were identified by cumulative public TCR beta family frequency.

TCRdb fed the reads into MiXCR, producing one record per CDR3 protein. Here the sample spans some 300,000 distinct CDR3 sequences, approximately 15% being singletons. Trimming stripped 6 bases from V and 1 base from J, with 13 bases between. CDR3 length: 15 amino acids. Germline V gene data show CDR1 as MNHNS and CDR2 as SASEGT. This clonotype was detected ten times or more. Its antigen is unknown. This receptor was identified in a human donor in good health (CMV status not recorded). Some clones in this sample may be carry-over from other donors' samples. This chain links TRBV6-1 with TRBJ1-5; no firm D call. Material for sequencing was PBMCs. CDR3 residues: CASSHRAGSNQPQHF. CDR3 in DNA: TGTGCCAGCAGCCACCGCGCGGGGAGCAATCAGCCCCAGCATTTT.